This is a list of T cell receptor beta chains from one sample in a study of blood T cell repertoires in COVID-19. Assay used: immunoSEQ multiplex PCR; TCRdb lists only in-frame clones, some missing. The data contain around 250,000 clones, 86% of them seen just once; the ten biggest clones take up approximately 13%. Input material: peripheral blood. These receptors originate from a man of 80 years or more with acute or convalescent COVID-19. The CDR3 runs from the conserved cysteine through the conserved F or W. Each record gives: D gene, V gene, clone size, J gene, CDR3 DNA, CDR3 protein. A D gene is named only where the DNA matches it firmly. Only some rows state a clone size, as once, few, many or a class for expanded clones.

D gene: TRBD1
V gene: TRBV6-2/TRBV6-3
clone size: NA
J gene: TRBJ1-5
CDR3 DNA: TGTGCCAGCAGTTACGGGACAGTTTATAGCAATCAGCCCCAGCATTTT
CDR3 protein: CASSYGTVYSNQPQHF

D gene: TRBD1
V gene: TRBV27
clone size: NA
J gene: TRBJ2-3
CDR3 DNA: TGTGCCAGCAGTTTACGCCCGGGACAGGGGGCCACAGATACGCAGTATTTT
CDR3 protein: CASSLRPGQGATDTQYF

D gene: NA
V gene: TRBV2
clone size: NA
J gene: TRBJ1-5
CDR3 DNA: TGTGCCAGCAGTGATAGGGAGAATCAGCCCCAGCATTTT
CDR3 protein: CASSDRENQPQHF

D gene: TRBD2
V gene: TRBV4-3
clone size: NA
J gene: TRBJ2-5
CDR3 DNA: TGCGCCAGCAGCCAAGCCGGGGGGGGGACCCAGTACTTC
CDR3 protein: CASSQAGGGTQYF

D gene: NA
V gene: TRBV28
clone size: NA
J gene: TRBJ2-5
CDR3 DNA: TGTGCCAGCAGAGGGGGGGTATGGGAGACCCAGTACTTC
CDR3 protein: CASRGGVWETQYF

D gene: NA
V gene: TRBV19
clone size: few
J gene: TRBJ2-6
CDR3 DNA: TGTGCCAGTACTAGCCACTCTGGGGCCAACGTCCTGACTTTC
CDR3 protein: CASTSHSGANVLTF

D gene: TRBD2
V gene: TRBV5-6
clone size: NA
J gene: TRBJ2-3
CDR3 DNA: TGTGCCAGCAGCTTCCGTACAGCGGGAGGTCGAGTGAGGCAGTATTTT
CDR3 protein: CASSFRTAGGRVRQYF

D gene: TRBD2
V gene: TRBV5-6
clone size: NA
J gene: TRBJ2-2
CDR3 DNA: TGTGCCAGCAGCTTAGGACTAGGGGCGAACACCGGGGAGCTGTTTTTT
CDR3 protein: CASSLGLGANTGELFF

D gene: NA
V gene: TRBV27
clone size: NA
J gene: TRBJ2-7
CDR3 DNA: TGTGCCAGCAGTTTTACAGGGTCTTACGAGCAGTACTTC
CDR3 protein: CASSFTGSYEQYF

D gene: NA
V gene: TRBV7-3
clone size: NA
J gene: TRBJ1-1
CDR3 DNA: TGTGCCAGCAGCTCTCACAGGGAAACTGAAGCTTTCTTT
CDR3 protein: CASSSHRETEAFF

D gene: NA
V gene: TRBV2
clone size: NA
J gene: TRBJ1-6
CDR3 DNA: TGTGCCAGCCCCCGGGAGGGCCTAGGATCACCCCTCCACTTT
CDR3 protein: CASPREGLGSPLHF

D gene: NA
V gene: TRBV6-5
clone size: NA
J gene: TRBJ2-1
CDR3 DNA: TGTGCCAGCAGCCGGGACCTCGAGGAGGGAGAGCAGTTCTTC
CDR3 protein: CASSRDLEEGEQFF

D gene: NA
V gene: TRBV2
clone size: NA
J gene: TRBJ1-6
CDR3 DNA: TGTGCCAGCAGTGGACCAGGGAATAATTCACCCCTCCACTTT
CDR3 protein: CASSGPGNNSPLHF

D gene: NA
V gene: TRBV29-1
clone size: NA
J gene: TRBJ2-2
CDR3 DNA: TGCAGCGCCTTTGGACTTGTACGGAACACCGGGGAGCTGTTTTTT
CDR3 protein: CSAFGLVRNTGELFF

D gene: NA
V gene: TRBV6-5
clone size: NA
J gene: TRBJ1-4
CDR3 DNA: TGTGCCAGCAGACTTGGGCAGAATGAAAAACTGTTTTTT
CDR3 protein: CASRLGQNEKLFF

D gene: NA
V gene: TRBV10-3
clone size: NA
J gene: TRBJ1-1
CDR3 DNA: TGTGCCCTCAAAGGGGGTATGAACACTGAAGCTTTCTTT
CDR3 protein: CALKGGMNTEAFF

D gene: TRBD1
V gene: TRBV5-5
clone size: NA
J gene: TRBJ2-7
CDR3 DNA: TGTGCCAGCAGCTTAACAGGGGACTACGAGCAGTACTTC
CDR3 protein: CASSLTGDYEQYF

D gene: NA
V gene: TRBV27
clone size: NA
J gene: TRBJ1-2
CDR3 DNA: TGTGCCAGCAGTCCCGCTGGAGGGAAAGTCGACTATGGCTACACCTTC
CDR3 protein: CASSPAGGKVDYGYTF

D gene: TRBD2
V gene: TRBV4-2
clone size: NA
J gene: TRBJ2-3
CDR3 DNA: TGTGCCAGCAGCCAAGAAGGCCAGCGGGGGCTCACAGATACGCAGTATTTT
CDR3 protein: CASSQEGQRGLTDTQYF

D gene: NA
V gene: TRBV24-1
clone size: NA
J gene: TRBJ2-5
CDR3 DNA: TGTGCCACCAGTGATTTTAGTCGGGGATGGGAGACCCAGTACTTC
CDR3 protein: CATSDFSRGWETQYF

D gene: TRBD1
V gene: TRBV28
clone size: NA
J gene: TRBJ2-1
CDR3 DNA: TGTGCCAGCAGTTTGGGACAGGGCCCCCATGAGCAGTTCTTC
CDR3 protein: CASSLGQGPHEQFF

D gene: TRBD1
V gene: TRBV5-4
clone size: NA
J gene: TRBJ1-1
CDR3 DNA: TGTGCCAGCAGCTTGGAACAGGGGAGAACTGAAGCTTTCTTT
CDR3 protein: CASSLEQGRTEAFF

D gene: TRBD1
V gene: TRBV9
clone size: NA
J gene: TRBJ1-1
CDR3 DNA: TGTGCCAGCAGCGTAGGAGGGGGCGCGAACACTGAAGCTTTCTTT
CDR3 protein: CASSVGGGANTEAFF

D gene: NA
V gene: TRBV11-3
clone size: NA
J gene: TRBJ1-6
CDR3 DNA: TGTGCCAGCAGCTTAGACAGGGGTTCACCCCTCCACTTT
CDR3 protein: CASSLDRGSPLHF

D gene: NA
V gene: TRBV5-4
clone size: NA
J gene: TRBJ2-1
CDR3 DNA: TGTGCCAGCACCTCGAGGGTGAACTCCTACAATGAGCAGTTCTTC
CDR3 protein: CASTSRVNSYNEQFF

D gene: NA
V gene: TRBV18
clone size: NA
J gene: TRBJ2-7
CDR3 DNA: TGTGCCAGCTCACCTTCAGGAGGGCGGATCCCCTACGAGCAGTACTTC
CDR3 protein: CASSPSGGRIPYEQYF

D gene: TRBD1
V gene: TRBV3-1/TRBV3-2
clone size: NA
J gene: TRBJ1-5
CDR3 DNA: TGTGCCAGCAGCCTTCGGACAGGGAATAGCAATCAGCCCCAGCATTTT
CDR3 protein: CASSLRTGNSNQPQHF

D gene: TRBD2
V gene: TRBV10-3
clone size: NA
J gene: TRBJ2-2
CDR3 DNA: TGTGCCATCAGTGAGATAGCGGCGGGGGATGCCGGGGAGCTGTTTTTT
CDR3 protein: CAISEIAAGDAGELFF

D gene: TRBD1
V gene: TRBV12-3/TRBV12-4
clone size: NA
J gene: TRBJ2-1
CDR3 DNA: TGTGCCGGGGACAGTTCCTCCGTGGGTGAGCAGTTCTTC
CDR3 protein: CAGDSSSVGEQFF

D gene: NA
V gene: TRBV2
clone size: NA
J gene: TRBJ1-2
CDR3 DNA: TGTGCCAGCTTAATGGGAGCTAACTATGGCTACACCTTC
CDR3 protein: CASLMGANYGYTF

D gene: NA
V gene: TRBV6-5
clone size: NA
J gene: TRBJ1-5
CDR3 DNA: TGTGCCAGCAGTTACGGGGCAGGGGGCAATCAGCCCCAGCATTTT
CDR3 protein: CASSYGAGGNQPQHF

D gene: TRBD2
V gene: TRBV11-2
clone size: NA
J gene: TRBJ2-5
CDR3 DNA: TGTGCCAGCAGCTTAAGCGGGGTGGAGACCCAGTACTTC
CDR3 protein: CASSLSGVETQYF

D gene: NA
V gene: TRBV29-1
clone size: NA
J gene: TRBJ2-7
CDR3 DNA: TGCAGCGTTGAATCGGGGGACTCCTACGAGCAGTACTTC
CDR3 protein: CSVESGDSYEQYF

D gene: TRBD1
V gene: TRBV6-4
clone size: NA
J gene: TRBJ1-2
CDR3 DNA: TGTGCCAACCCGGACAGGGTGATTGGGGATGGCTACACCTTC
CDR3 protein: CANPDRVIGDGYTF

D gene: NA
V gene: TRBV19
clone size: NA
J gene: TRBJ2-7
CDR3 DNA: TGTGCCAGTAGTATACAGGGGAACTACGAGCAGTACTTC
CDR3 protein: CASSIQGNYEQYF

D gene: TRBD2
V gene: TRBV28
clone size: NA
J gene: TRBJ2-7
CDR3 DNA: TGTGCCAGCGTTCGCCTAGCGGGATACGAGCAGTACTTC
CDR3 protein: CASVRLAGYEQYF

D gene: TRBD1
V gene: TRBV6-2/TRBV6-3
clone size: once
J gene: TRBJ1-1
CDR3 DNA: TGTGCCAGCAGTAATCACAGGGGGGAGGAAGCTTTCTTT
CDR3 protein: CASSNHRGEEAFF

D gene: TRBD1
V gene: TRBV19
clone size: NA
J gene: TRBJ2-3
CDR3 DNA: TGTGCCAGTAGTATCCAGGGGGCCACAGATACGCAGTATTTT
CDR3 protein: CASSIQGATDTQYF

D gene: TRBD1
V gene: TRBV6-2/TRBV6-3
clone size: NA
J gene: TRBJ1-6
CDR3 DNA: TGTGCCAGCAGTGGGACAGTGCGTTCACCCCTCCACTTT
CDR3 protein: CASSGTVRSPLHF

D gene: TRBD1
V gene: TRBV4-2
clone size: NA
J gene: TRBJ1-4
CDR3 DNA: TGTGCCAGCAGCCCGGGACAGGAAAATAATGAAAAACTGTTTTTT
CDR3 protein: CASSPGQENNEKLFF

D gene: TRBD1
V gene: TRBV19
clone size: NA
J gene: TRBJ1-2
CDR3 DNA: TGTGCCAGTAGTTCGCCGGGACAGGCCTACTATGGCTACACCTTC
CDR3 protein: CASSSPGQAYYGYTF

D gene: NA
V gene: TRBV28
clone size: NA
J gene: TRBJ1-4
CDR3 DNA: TGTGCCAGCAGTAGGACAGTTAATGAAAAACTGTTTTTT
CDR3 protein: CASSRTVNEKLFF

D gene: NA
V gene: TRBV18
clone size: NA
J gene: TRBJ1-3
CDR3 DNA: TGTGCCAGCTCACCCCGAGACGGAGACACCATATATTTT
CDR3 protein: CASSPRDGDTIYF

D gene: NA
V gene: TRBV21-1
clone size: NA
J gene: TRBJ1-1
CDR3 DNA: TGTGCCAGCAGCAAATGGGGCGGACAGGGGGCTTCACAGTTGCCTGAAGCTTTCTTT
CDR3 protein: CASSKWGGQGASQLPEAFF

D gene: TRBD1
V gene: TRBV12-3/TRBV12-4
clone size: NA
J gene: TRBJ2-2
CDR3 DNA: TGTGCCAGCAGTTCCAGGGGGAACGGGGAGCTGTTTTTT
CDR3 protein: CASSSRGNGELFF

D gene: NA
V gene: TRBV11-3
clone size: NA
J gene: TRBJ2-3
CDR3 DNA: TGTGCCAGCAGCCGCGATGTGACAGATACGCAGTATTTT
CDR3 protein: CASSRDVTDTQYF

D gene: TRBD1
V gene: TRBV7-8
clone size: NA
J gene: TRBJ1-3
CDR3 DNA: TGTGCCAGCAGCCTCGCAGGGGGCCCGGGTGGAAACACCATATATTTT
CDR3 protein: CASSLAGGPGGNTIYF

D gene: NA
V gene: TRBV19
clone size: NA
J gene: TRBJ2-6
CDR3 DNA: TGTGCCAGTGCCCGGGCTAGCCCTGGGGCCAACGTCCTGACTTTC
CDR3 protein: CASARASPGANVLTF

D gene: TRBD2
V gene: TRBV5-4
clone size: NA
J gene: TRBJ2-7
CDR3 DNA: TGTGCCAGCAGCTGGGGGGGCTACGAGCAGTACTTC
CDR3 protein: CASSWGGYEQYF

D gene: TRBD1
V gene: TRBV7-2
clone size: NA
J gene: TRBJ1-5
CDR3 DNA: TGTGCCAGCAGCCTGGGACAGGGAAGTCAGCCCCAGCATTTT
CDR3 protein: CASSLGQGSQPQHF

D gene: TRBD1
V gene: TRBV6-6
clone size: NA
J gene: TRBJ1-4
CDR3 DNA: TGTGCCAGCAATGAGGGGGCAGGTGAAAAACTGTTTTTT
CDR3 protein: CASNEGAGEKLFF

D gene: NA
V gene: TRBV15
clone size: NA
J gene: TRBJ2-1
CDR3 DNA: TGTGCCACCAGCAGAGATCGGGTTAGTCGTGAGCAGTTCTTC
CDR3 protein: CATSRDRVSREQFF

D gene: TRBD1
V gene: TRBV7-2
clone size: NA
J gene: TRBJ1-1
CDR3 DNA: TGTGCCAGCAGCTTAGCGGGGACAGGGGTGAGAACTGAAGCTTTCTTT
CDR3 protein: CASSLAGTGVRTEAFF

D gene: TRBD2
V gene: TRBV28
clone size: NA
J gene: TRBJ2-1
CDR3 DNA: TGTGCCAGCGAGACTAGCGGGGTATCCTTTTACAATGAGCAGTTCTTC
CDR3 protein: CASETSGVSFYNEQFF

D gene: NA
V gene: TRBV19
clone size: NA
J gene: TRBJ1-2
CDR3 DNA: TGTGCCAGTAGCAGCCCAGGGGTTCGGGGCTACACCTTC
CDR3 protein: CASSSPGVRGYTF

D gene: TRBD1
V gene: TRBV3-1/TRBV3-2
clone size: NA
J gene: TRBJ2-1
CDR3 DNA: TGTGCCAGCAGCCCTTACCGGGACAGGGGGGGTGAGCAGTTCTTC
CDR3 protein: CASSPYRDRGGEQFF

D gene: NA
V gene: TRBV19
clone size: NA
J gene: TRBJ2-3
CDR3 DNA: TGTGCCAGTAGTGGAGGTGCGGGACCCACAGATACGCAGTATTTT
CDR3 protein: CASSGGAGPTDTQYF